This T cell receptor beta chain was identified in a study of blood T cell repertoires in COVID-19. Background on the study: Two consecutive negative NP/OP PCR tests, clearance, or resolved symptoms defined Cohort 3 recovery.

In terms of age and location, participants ranged from roughly 18 to 90 years and lived in about 25 US areas. Self-reported history from a screening survey and questionnaire set each donor's cohort. The length of the CDR3 is 16 residues. Germline V gene data show CDR1 as MNHNS and CDR2 as SASEGT. The ends were cut back, 2 bases at V and 7 bases at J, with 18 bases in the middle. Generated by immunoSEQ multiplex PCR, the TCRdb table keeps only in-frame clones and is missing some. The sample yields around 300,000 clones, about 88% seen once. The chain is built from TRBV6-1 and TRBJ1-5; D remains ambiguous. Sequenced input: PBMCs or T cells enriched from blood (not recorded which). The sequence derives from a woman aged 60-75 years in a cohort exposed to, infected with or recovered from COVID-19 (not recorded which). Here the CDR3 reads CASSEMLRESRQPQHF. The CDR3 DNA sequence: TGTGCCAGCAGTGAAATGCTTCGGGAATCGCGGCAGCCCCAGCATTTT.